Listed below are T cell receptor beta chains from one sample, sequenced in a study of CD8 T cells in ankylosing spondylitis. TCRdb fed the 5' RACE reads into MiXCR, producing one record per CDR3 protein. The sample shows more than 650,000 distinct CDR3 sequences, approximately 12% of them seen only once. The specimen was blood, either unsorted or a sorted T cell fraction (not recorded which). The receptors stem from a male donor with ankylosing spondylitis. CDR3s leave out the opening cysteine and the closing phenylalanine or tryptophan. Size values are once, few and many counts, or a class for expanded clones, and some rows have none.

V gene: TRBV7-8; clone size: .; J gene: TRBJ2-4; CDR3 protein: ASSSSRTRNIQY
V gene: TRBV20-1; clone size: few; J gene: TRBJ2-5; CDR3 protein: SAARGLETQY
V gene: TRBV11-1; clone size: few; J gene: TRBJ1-2; CDR3 protein: ASSPGRSMGIGGYT
V gene: TRBV6-8; clone size: few; J gene: TRBJ1-5; CDR3 protein: ASSYSWQGSVGVDQPQH
V gene: TRBV4-3; clone size: .; J gene: TRBJ1-4; CDR3 protein: ASSQEDSEKLF
V gene: TRBV20-1; clone size: few; J gene: TRBJ2-2; CDR3 protein: SAREGGPSTGELF
V gene: TRBV7-2; clone size: .; J gene: TRBJ2-5; CDR3 protein: ASSLVFTETQY
V gene: TRBV12-3/TRBV12-4; clone size: many; J gene: TRBJ2-3; CDR3 protein: ASSRTSGTQY
V gene: TRBV6-2/TRBV6-3; clone size: .; J gene: TRBJ2-1; CDR3 protein: ASRPKGLAGVEQF
V gene: TRBV30; clone size: .; J gene: TRBJ1-5; CDR3 protein: AWSGAYSNQPQH
V gene: TRBV20-1; clone size: many; J gene: TRBJ2-5; CDR3 protein: SAGTTSGGPETQY
V gene: TRBV20-1; clone size: many; J gene: TRBJ1-1; CDR3 protein: SAPRPGTGNTEAF
V gene: TRBV11-2; clone size: few; J gene: TRBJ2-3; CDR3 protein: ASSVLGHLDTDTQY
V gene: TRBV7-9; clone size: few; J gene: TRBJ2-3; CDR3 protein: ASSPGQATDTQY
V gene: TRBV12-3/TRBV12-4; clone size: many; J gene: TRBJ1-5; CDR3 protein: ASSPGTGLGQPQH
V gene: TRBV5-1; clone size: .; J gene: TRBJ2-2; CDR3 protein: ASSLLAATNTGELF
V gene: TRBV5-1; clone size: many; J gene: TRBJ2-2; CDR3 protein: ASRDMANTGELF
V gene: TRBV5-1; clone size: .; J gene: TRBJ2-1; CDR3 protein: ASSPMTGGRHEQF
V gene: TRBV20-1; clone size: many; J gene: TRBJ2-1; CDR3 protein: SASPSNEQF
V gene: TRBV20-1; clone size: few; J gene: TRBJ2-3; CDR3 protein: SASSGTRALGTQY
V gene: TRBV4-2; clone size: .; J gene: TRBJ2-1; CDR3 protein: ASSTPRGGSSYNEQF
V gene: TRBV7-6; clone size: .; J gene: TRBJ2-7; CDR3 protein: ASSRDFGEQY
V gene: TRBV10-3; clone size: .; J gene: TRBJ2-3; CDR3 protein: ATQGSTDTQY
V gene: TRBV5-1; clone size: many; J gene: TRBJ2-3; CDR3 protein: ASSNRVTDTQY
V gene: TRBV20-1; clone size: many; J gene: TRBJ1-5; CDR3 protein: SASRGALSNQPQH
V gene: TRBV6-2/TRBV6-3; clone size: many; J gene: TRBJ2-3; CDR3 protein: ASSYPDPVGTQY
V gene: TRBV12-3/TRBV12-4; clone size: .; J gene: TRBJ1-6; CDR3 protein: ASSLARGAYNSPLH
V gene: TRBV6-6; clone size: .; J gene: TRBJ1-6; CDR3 protein: ASRSQGSPLH
V gene: TRBV6-6; clone size: .; J gene: TRBJ2-5; CDR3 protein: ASSGRGRETQY
V gene: TRBV20-1; clone size: few; J gene: TRBJ2-6; CDR3 protein: SARVVSGANVLT
V gene: TRBV7-2; clone size: .; J gene: TRBJ1-2; CDR3 protein: ASSLNGRRGYT
V gene: TRBV20-1; clone size: few; J gene: TRBJ2-1; CDR3 protein: SARLTIRDEQF
V gene: TRBV4-2; clone size: .; J gene: TRBJ2-3; CDR3 protein: ASSQIQGLPYTDTQY
V gene: TRBV5-5; clone size: .; J gene: TRBJ2-1; CDR3 protein: ASSSHYYSYNEQF
V gene: TRBV29-1; clone size: .; J gene: TRBJ2-2; CDR3 protein: SVEGLNTGELF
V gene: TRBV25-1; clone size: .; J gene: TRBJ1-4; CDR3 protein: ASSARRTEGNEKLF
V gene: TRBV12-3/TRBV12-4; clone size: .; J gene: TRBJ2-3; CDR3 protein: ASSMTSGRPTDTQY
V gene: TRBV7-9; clone size: few; J gene: TRBJ2-5; CDR3 protein: ASSLVGREKTQY
V gene: TRBV5-1; clone size: .; J gene: TRBJ2-7; CDR3 protein: ASSLAAGTGSYEQY
V gene: TRBV12-3/TRBV12-4; clone size: many; J gene: TRBJ2-1; CDR3 protein: ASSLAGSGENEQF
V gene: TRBV20-1; clone size: .; J gene: TRBJ2-1; CDR3 protein: SASTGTSGINEQF
V gene: TRBV15; clone size: .; J gene: TRBJ1-3; CDR3 protein: ATSRVYGSNSGNTIY
V gene: TRBV6-1; clone size: .; J gene: TRBJ2-1; CDR3 protein: ASARGRTYNEQF
V gene: TRBV7-3; clone size: few; J gene: TRBJ2-2; CDR3 protein: ASSLYDRSNTGELF
V gene: TRBV6-5; clone size: .; J gene: TRBJ2-1; CDR3 protein: ASSYSASGTPGEQF
V gene: TRBV10-3; clone size: few; J gene: TRBJ2-2; CDR3 protein: AIRGGQQSLRSGELF
V gene: TRBV4-1; clone size: many; J gene: TRBJ1-1; CDR3 protein: ASSLRALNTEAF
V gene: TRBV27; clone size: many; J gene: TRBJ2-3; CDR3 protein: ASSSLAGATTDTQY
V gene: TRBV5-1; clone size: few; J gene: TRBJ2-2; CDR3 protein: ASSLSLAANTGELF
V gene: TRBV20-1; clone size: .; J gene: TRBJ2-7; CDR3 protein: SARALYSYEQY
V gene: TRBV20-1; clone size: few; J gene: TRBJ2-1; CDR3 protein: SAEDRRVSNEQF
V gene: TRBV29-1; clone size: few; J gene: TRBJ2-3; CDR3 protein: SVGTSGRRGTDTQY
V gene: TRBV24-1; clone size: .; J gene: TRBJ2-5; CDR3 protein: ATSDPDGQETQY